Each of the 28 T cell receptor beta chains below was sequenced from the same sample in a study of blood T cell repertoires in COVID-19. Data came from immunoSEQ multiplex PCR; TCRdb stores just in-frame clones and leaves some out. This table holds about 340,000 clones, about nine tenths found once. The specimen was peripheral blood. The receptors originated from a woman between 70 and 85 years old with COVID-19, enrolled during active disease.

The chain combines TRBV5-1 with TRBJ1-2; D might be TRBD1 (6 bases). CDR3 size: 15 residues. Germline V lookup: CDR1 SGHRS, CDR2 YFSETQ. Trimming shortened V by 1 base and J by 2 bases, and 12 bases separated the two germline ends. This CDR3 reads CASSLTSTGNYGYTF. The CDR3 region has the DNA TGCGCCAGCAGCTTGACTTCAACAGGGAACTATGGCTACACCTTC.

The J gene is TRBJ2-7, the V gene TRBV28; TRBD1 agrees at 10 bases. CDR1 and CDR2 (germline): MDHEN, SYDVKM. This CDR3 region has 14 residues. With 11 bases clipped from V and 2 bases from J, the junction kept 9 bases outside the gene matches. CDR3 in DNA: TGTGCCCTAGGCGGACAGGGGGTTGCCTACGAGCAGTACTTC. It encodes CALGGQGVAYEQYF.

The J gene is TRBJ2-3, the V gene TRBV6-2 or TRBV6-3; TRBD1 might be the D (5 bases). The ends were cut back, 2 bases at V and 1 base at J, with 13 bases in the middle. Germline V CDR1 and CDR2: MNHEY, SVGEGT. The CDR3 loop spans 16 amino acids. The CDR3: CASSYMWGRGTDTQYF. CDR3 DNA: TGTGCCAGCAGTTACATGTGGGGCCGGGGCACAGATACGCAGTATTTT.

The V call is TRBV28, the J call TRBJ1-6; no clear D. Germline V gene sequence: CDR1 MDHEN, CDR2 SYDVKM. This CDR3 region has 11 residues. Between the trimmed V and J ends, which lost 4 bases and 17 bases, there was a span of 12 bases. CDR3 in DNA: TGTGCCAGCAGTTCCCTTACCGGGTTCCACTTT. This codes for CASSSLTGFHF.

V gene TRBV5-1 combines with J gene TRBJ2-2; 7 nucleotides align to TRBD1. J lost 0 bases, V lost 9 bases, and 8 bases had no gene match. The CDR3 totals 15 residues. Germline V gene lookup returns CDR1 SGHRS and CDR2 YFSETQ. DNA for the CDR3: TGCGCCACCCGGAGTCAGGGGGCGAACACCGGGGAGCTGTTTTTT. Translation: CATRSQGANTGELFF.

For this clone: The sample has other DNA sequences that encode this CDR3 too. The chain joins TRBV28 to TRBJ1-2; D remains ambiguous. The CDR3 has 11 amino acids. The V and J ends lost 4 bases and 2 bases respectively, with 2 bases between them. The germline CDR1 and CDR2 sequences are MDHEN and SYDVKM. DNA of the CDR3: TGTGCCAGCAGTTCGAACTATGGCTACACCTTC. This codes for CASSSNYGYTF.

This chain uses TRBV7-3 with TRBJ2-7; D is unresolved. Looked up from germline, CDR1 is SGHTA and CDR2 is FQGTGA. The CDR3 has 13 residues. V lost 4 bases and J lost 5, with 12 bases in between. The chain's CDR3 is CASSSHPQDEQYF. In nucleotides, the CDR3 is TGTGCCAGCAGCTCACATCCCCAAGACGAGCAGTACTTC.

This chain uses TRBV27 with TRBJ1-2, with D unclear. Germline V gene sequence: CDR1 MNHEY, CDR2 SMNVEV (reference sequence). CDR3 length: 13 amino acids. V lost 0 bases, J lost 6 bases, and 8 bases lay in between. This CDR3 is CASSLSYMNGYTF. DNA for the CDR3: TGTGCCAGCAGTTTATCCTATATGAATGGCTACACCTTC.

This clone was seen a single time. The chain uses TRBV9 and TRBJ1-1; D remains ambiguous. The CDR3 is 13 residues long. The V gene's germline CDR1 is SGDLS and CDR2 YYNGEE. V lost 0 bases and J lost 5, with 8 bases in between. CDR3 in DNA: TGTGCCAGCAGCGTAGCGAGAGAAACTGAAGCTTTCTTT. Amino acid sequence: CASSVARETEAFF.

The chain combines TRBV24-1 with TRBJ1-6, with D tentatively TRBD1 (6 bases). Germline V lookup: CDR1 KGHDR, CDR2 SFDVKD. This CDR3 is 14 amino acids long. Deletions cut 7 bases from V and 5 bases from J, with 11 bases between. The CDR3 loop reads CATSDRLHNSPLHF. The CDR3 bases are TGTGCCACCAGCGACAGGCTACATAATTCACCCCTCCACTTT.

The chain employs TRBV3-1 (or the pseudogene TRBV3-2) and TRBJ1-2; 7 nucleotides agree with TRBD1. This CDR3 contains 12 residues. Trimming took 5 bases from V and 8 from J; bases not matched to a gene: 5. Germline CDR1 is LGHDT and CDR2 is YNNKEL (reference sequence). The CDR3 region is CASSSRQGGYTF. In nucleotides, the CDR3 is TGTGCCAGCAGCTCCCGACAGGGCGGCTACACCTTC.

The genes are TRBV7-2 and TRBJ2-1; D may be TRBD1 (6 bases). V shed 6 bases and J shed 9 bases, with 18 bases lying between them. Germline V gives CDR1 SGHTA, CDR2 FQGNSA. CDR3 length: 14 amino acids. Written as DNA, the CDR3 is TGTGCCAGCAGGGGTGACAGGTCCTCTGGTGAGCAGTTCTTC. It specifies CASRGDRSSGEQFF.

V is TRBV5-1 and J is TRBJ1-3; 7 bases are a match to TRBD1. Unmatched junction bases numbered 4, after V lost 3 bases and J lost 1 base. The CDR3 is made up of 15 amino acids. Germline-derived CDR1 and CDR2 are SGHRS and YFSETQ. The chain's CDR3 is CASSSGGQSGNTIYF. CDR3 in DNA: TGCGCCAGCAGCTCCGGGGGACAGTCTGGAAACACCATATATTTT.

V usage is TRBV29-1 and J usage is TRBJ1-2, with a tentative D call TRBD1 (5 bases). The CDR3 covers 13 residues. The V and J ends lost 3 bases and 3 bases respectively, with 11 bases between them. Germline V gene data show CDR1 as SQVTM and CDR2 as ANQGSEA. This chain's CDR3 is CSVESQGYYGYTF. The CDR3 coding sequence is TGCAGCGTTGAGAGCCAGGGATACTATGGCTACACCTTC.

This sequence joins TRBV4-1 and TRBJ1-2, with a possible D match to TRBD1 (5 bases). Trimming cost V 3 bases and J 6 bases, with 29 bases left between them. Germline CDR1 is MGHRA and CDR2 is YSYEKL. The CDR3 runs 19 residues. The CDR3 reads CASSQGVGGVERTMHGYTF. The CDR3, as DNA: TGCGCCAGCAGCCAGGGGGTTGGAGGGGTAGAGAGAACTATGCATGGCTACACCTTC.

The chain couples TRBV6-5 to TRBJ1-6, with 9 positions matching TRBD1. Germline CDR1 MNHEY, CDR2 SVGAGI. The CDR3 has 15 residues. The V gene end was trimmed by 2 bases and the J gene end by 11 bases; junction bases not matched to a gene: 7. As DNA, the CDR3 is TGTGCCAGCAGTTACCAAGGGACAGGGAATCCACCCCTCCACTTT. Translated: CASSYQGTGNPPLHF.

CDR3: CASSEVGGSYEQYF. In DNA form, the CDR3 reads TGTGCCAGCAGTGAAGTGGGGGGTTCCTACGAGCAGTACTTC. The V call is TRBV2, the J call TRBJ2-7; possibly TRBD2 for D (6 bases). The germline V gene has CDR1 SNHLY and CDR2 FYNNEI. The CDR3 sequence is 14 residues long. V shed 1 base and J shed 1 base, with 8 bases lying between them.

A remark on this clone: The same CDR3 also results from other DNA sequences found in this sample. This chain links TRBV3-1 (or the pseudogene TRBV3-2) with TRBJ1-1; D perhaps matches TRBD1 (5 bases). The CDR3 extends over 13 amino acids. Germline assignment: CDR1 LGHDT and CDR2 YNNKEL (reference sequence). The V end lost 1 base, the J end lost 6 bases, and 9 bases lay between the germline ends. CDR3 coding DNA: TGTGCCAGCAGCCAAGGGGCAGGGTCTGAAGCTTTCTTT. Amino acids: CASSQGAGSEAFF.

The genes are TRBV4-2 and TRBJ1-4; no firm D call. This CDR3 spans 13 amino acids. Trimming shortened V by 4 bases and J by 5 bases, and 8 bases separated the two germline ends. Germline CDR1 LGHNA, CDR2 YNFKEQ. The CDR3 bases are TGTGCCAGCAGCCGGCCTTTCAATGAAAAACTGTTTTTT. This sequence encodes CASSRPFNEKLFF.

The J gene is TRBJ1-4, the V gene TRBV2, with 7 bases matching TRBD1. CDR1 is SNHLY and CDR2 is FYNNEI in the germline V gene. V lost 8 bases, J lost 0 bases, and 6 bases stayed unmatched. This CDR3 comprises 15 residues. Here the CDR3 DNA reads TGTGCCAGCGGACAGGATTTCACAACTAATGAAAAACTGTTTTTT. Residues: CASGQDFTTNEKLFF.

The chain is built from TRBV29-1 and TRBJ1-1; TRBD1 agrees at 8 bases. The CDR3 spans 14 residues. J lost 1 base, V lost 7 bases, and 8 bases had no gene match. The germline gives CDR1 SQVTM, CDR2 ANQGSEA. The CDR3 protein is CSGCRGRENTEAFF. The DNA of the CDR3 is TGCAGCGGGTGCAGGGGGCGGGAGAACACTGAAGCTTTCTTT.

This chain links TRBV18 with TRBJ1-1, with D possibly matching TRBD1 (5 bases). Between the trimmed V and J ends, which lost 7 bases and 5 bases, there was a span of 17 bases. The length of the CDR3 is 14 residues. CDR1 is KGHSH, CDR2 LQKENI, per germline. CDR3 nucleotide sequence: TGTGCCAGCTTTTCGACAGTCCAAGGGACTGAAGCTTTCTTT. This gives the protein CASFSTVQGTEAFF.

This sequence joins TRBV24-1 and TRBJ2-7; weak D call: TRBD1 (6 bases). The CDR3 totals 15 residues. Trimming took 3 bases from V and 0 from J, leaving 11 bases between them. Looked up from germline, CDR1 is KGHDR and CDR2 is SFDVKD. The CDR3 loop reads CATSDTGIGSYEQYF. In DNA, the CDR3 is TGTGCCACCAGTGATACAGGGATTGGCTCCTACGAGCAGTACTTC.

The rearrangement links TRBV6-5 to TRBJ2-5; 8 bases are shared with TRBD1. Trimming cost V 4 bases and J 3 bases; bases outside gene matches: 4. CDR3 length: 14 amino acids. Germline-derived CDR1 and CDR2 are MNHEY and SVGAGI. The CDR3: CASSWTGWEETQYF. CDR3 DNA sequence: TGTGCCAGCAGTTGGACAGGGTGGGAAGAGACCCAGTACTTC.

The rearrangement joins TRBV24-1 to TRBJ2-1; tentative D call: TRBD2 (5 bases). The CDR3 runs to 15 residues. Looked up from germline, CDR1 is KGHDR and CDR2 is SFDVKD. V lost 2 bases and J 9 bases, leaving 16 bases between the germline ends. The CDR3 DNA follows: TGTGCCACCAGTGATTCTCGGACTCTACTCAGTGAGCAGTTCTTC. Translating gives CATSDSRTLLSEQFF.

This chain joins TRBV18 and TRBJ2-7; tentative D call: TRBD2 (5 bases). V lost 6 bases, J lost 2 bases, and 17 bases lay in between. The CDR3 is 15 residues long. CDR1 is KGHSH, CDR2 LQKENI, per germline. The CDR3 loop reads CASSQPERKAYEQYF. For the CDR3, the DNA is TGTGCCAGCTCCCAGCCAGAGCGGAAGGCCTACGAGCAGTACTTC.

The V and J genes are TRBV6-6 and TRBJ1-1, with D possibly being TRBD1 (5 bases). V was clipped by 5 bases and J by 5 bases, with 12 bases between them. The CDR3 length is 13 residues. In germline, CDR1 is MNHNY, CDR2 SVGAGI (reference sequence). CDR3 sequence reads: CASSTGGGTEAFF. DNA for the CDR3: TGTGCCAGCAGTACGGGGGGAGGGACTGAAGCTTTCTTT.

This clone was observed many times. The CDR3 sequence: CASSRGPGQGYEQYF. The DNA for the CDR3 is TGTGCCAGCAGCCGAGGCCCAGGACAGGGGTACGAGCAGTACTTC. The gene calls are TRBV11-2 and TRBJ2-7, with 9 bases identical to TRBD1. The V segment lost 5 bases and the J segment 4 bases; nucleotides outside the gene matches: 9. Germline V gives CDR1 SGHAT, CDR2 FQNNGV. The CDR3 is made up of 15 amino acids.